This is a list of T cell receptor beta chains from one sample in a study of neurological immune-mediated disorders. TCRdb re-called the 5' RACE reads through MiXCR, storing one row per CDR3 protein. The table includes 75,000 to 95,000 distinct CDR3 sequences, roughly 18% detected once. The sample consisted of PBMCs. The source is a woman aged 40 to 50 in good health. Both conserved end residues are part of each CDR3. The D gene is left open where the match is weak. Only part of the rows carry a size: once, few, many, or a class if the clone is expanded.

D gene | J gene | clone size | V gene | CDR3 DNA | CDR3 protein
. | TRBJ2-3 | many | TRBV7-2 | TGTGCCAGCAGCAGTCGTCGCGGGGCAAGCACAGATACGCAGTATTTT | CASSSRRGASTDTQYF
TRBD1 | TRBJ1-2 | few | TRBV5-1 | TGCGCCAGCAGCGCCACAGGGGGAGAGGACTATGGCTACACCTTC | CASSATGGEDYGYTF
. | TRBJ1-2 | many | TRBV2 | TGTGCCAGCCACGGGGGCCGGGGCACAGTCTATGGCTACACCTTC | CASHGGRGTVYGYTF
TRBD2 | TRBJ2-3 | many | TRBV20-1 | TGCAGTGCTAGTATAGCGGGGGCTAGCACAGATACGCAGTATTTT | CSASIAGASTDTQYF
. | TRBJ2-1 | many | TRBV27 | TGTGCCAGCAGTCTGTGGACAGTCCGGGGTATCAATGAGCAGTTCTTC | CASSLWTVRGINEQFF
TRBD2 | TRBJ2-1 | few | TRBV24-1 | TGTGCCACCAGTGATACCGGGACTAGCGGGATGGCTCTTAATGAGCAGTTCTTC | CATSDTGTSGMALNEQFF
. | TRBJ2-5 | . | TRBV5-6 | TGTGCCAGCAGCTTGTGTGGTACAGGGTGGCAAGAGACCCAGTACTTC | CASSLCGTGWQETQYF
. | TRBJ1-1 | many | TRBV10-2 | TGCGCCAGCAGTGAGCGGGGGGCTGAAGCTTTCTTT | CASSERGAEAFF
TRBD1 | TRBJ1-1 | few | TRBV30 | TGTGCCTGGAAAGCCGGAGGACAGGGGGCTATAACTGAAGCTTTCTTT | CAWKAGGQGAITEAFF
. | TRBJ2-2 | many | TRBV25-1 | TGTGCCAGCAGTGATGGGACCGACACCGGGGAGCTGTTTTTT | CASSDGTDTGELFF
. | TRBJ1-2 | many | TRBV6-5 | TGTGCCAGCAGTTCTAGGGACAAATTTTATGGCTACACCTTC | CASSSRDKFYGYTF
. | TRBJ2-5 | many | TRBV6-2/TRBV6-3 | TGTGCCAGCAAACCTCTAACCCCCGGGACACCTAAGGAGACCCAGTACTTC | CASKPLTPGTPKETQYF
. | TRBJ2-3 | few | TRBV6-1 | TGTGCCAGCAGTGCCTACAGGGAAGATACGCAGTATTTT | CASSAYREDTQYF
TRBD1 | TRBJ2-4 | . | TRBV20-1 | TGCAGTGCTAGAGACGCCGGACAGGGCGGAAACATTCAGTACTTC | CSARDAGQGGNIQYF
TRBD1 | TRBJ2-5 | . | TRBV6-2/TRBV6-3 | TGTGCCAGCAGTTACGGTCCCAATCACAGGGGCCAGAAATCCCAAGAGACCCAGTACTTC | CASSYGPNHRGQKSQETQYF
. | TRBJ2-1 | . | TRBV10-3 | TGTGCCATCAGTGAGTCATTAGCCAGGAATGAGCAGTTCTTC | CAISESLARNEQFF
TRBD1 | TRBJ1-1 | many | TRBV12-3/TRBV12-4 | TGTGCCAGCACCCTACAGGGGGGCACTGAAGCTTTCTTT | CASTLQGGTEAFF
. | TRBJ2-7 | few | TRBV6-5 | TGTGCCAGCAGTCAGGGTACCACCTACGAGCAGTACTTC | CASSQGTTYEQYF
TRBD1 | TRBJ2-1 | many | TRBV10-3 | TGTGCCATCAGTGGAAACCCGGGACAGGGACTCAATGAGCAGTTCTTC | CAISGNPGQGLNEQFF
. | TRBJ2-1 | many | TRBV7-3 | TGTGCCAGCAGCTCGACGGTTAGCTCCTACAATGAGCAGTTCTTC | CASSSTVSSYNEQFF
TRBD1 | TRBJ2-3 | many | TRBV20-1 | TGCAGTGCTACGACAGGGGACACGCAGTATTTT | CSATTGDTQYF
. | TRBJ1-4 | many | TRBV12-3/TRBV12-4 | TGTGCCAGCAGTTCCGGGGCCGGACGGGAAAAACTGTTTTTT | CASSSGAGREKLFF
TRBD1 | TRBJ1-6 | many | TRBV5-1 | TGCGCCAGCAGCTTGACAGGGGTGGTTAATTCACCCCTCCACTTT | CASSLTGVVNSPLHF
. | TRBJ1-2 | . | TRBV6-1 | TGTGCCAGCAGTGAACCCAAGTCTCTCTATGGCTACACCTTC | CASSEPKSLYGYTF
TRBD1 | TRBJ2-7 | many | TRBV27 | TGTGCCAGCAGCCGGAGTGACAGGGGCCACGAGCAGTACTTC | CASSRSDRGHEQYF
. | TRBJ1-5 | many | TRBV4-1 | TGCGCCAGCAGCCAAGAGGAACACCAGCCCCAGCATTTT | CASSQEEHQPQHF